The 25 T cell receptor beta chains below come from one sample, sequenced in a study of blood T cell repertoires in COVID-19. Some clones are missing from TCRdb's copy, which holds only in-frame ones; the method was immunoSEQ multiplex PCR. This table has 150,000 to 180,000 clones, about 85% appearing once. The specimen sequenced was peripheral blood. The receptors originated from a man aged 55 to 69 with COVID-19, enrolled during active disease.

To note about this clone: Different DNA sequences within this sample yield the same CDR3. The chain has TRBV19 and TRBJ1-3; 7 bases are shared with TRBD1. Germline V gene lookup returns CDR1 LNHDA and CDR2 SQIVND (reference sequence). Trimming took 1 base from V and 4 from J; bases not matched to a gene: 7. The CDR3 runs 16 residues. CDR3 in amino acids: CASSIGGRGYGNTIYF. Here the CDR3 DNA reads TGTGCCAGTAGTATAGGTGGCAGGGGGTACGGAAACACCATATATTTT. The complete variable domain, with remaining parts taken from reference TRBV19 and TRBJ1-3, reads DGGITQSPKYLFRKEGQNVTLSCEQNLNHDAMYWYRQDPGQGLRLIYYSQIVNDFQKGDIAEGYSVSREKKESFPLTVTSAQKNPTAFYLCASSIGGRGYGNTIYFGEGSWLTVV.

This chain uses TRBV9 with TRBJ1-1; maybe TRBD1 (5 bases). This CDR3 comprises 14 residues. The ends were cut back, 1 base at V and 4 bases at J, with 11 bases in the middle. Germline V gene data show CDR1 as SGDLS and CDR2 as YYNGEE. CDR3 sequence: CASSVWTGGTEAFF. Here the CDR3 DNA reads TGTGCCAGCAGCGTATGGACGGGGGGCACTGAAGCTTTCTTT.

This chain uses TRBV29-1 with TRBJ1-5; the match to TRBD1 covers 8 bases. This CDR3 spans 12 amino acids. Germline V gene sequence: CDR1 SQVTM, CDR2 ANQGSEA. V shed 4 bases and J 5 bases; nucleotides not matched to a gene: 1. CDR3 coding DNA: TGCAGCGTTGCAGGGGGCGATCAGCCCCAGCATTTT. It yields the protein CSVAGGDQPQHF.

DNA for the CDR3: TGTGCCAGCAGCTCCCGAACAGGGCCGAATTCACCCCTCCACTTT. Encoded protein: CASSSRTGPNSPLHF. The chain links TRBV7-2 to TRBJ1-6; D may be TRBD1 (6 bases). This CDR3 comprises 15 residues. The germline V and J ends were trimmed by 4 bases and 7 bases, with 14 bases remaining between them. The germline V gene has CDR1 SGHTA and CDR2 FQGNSA.

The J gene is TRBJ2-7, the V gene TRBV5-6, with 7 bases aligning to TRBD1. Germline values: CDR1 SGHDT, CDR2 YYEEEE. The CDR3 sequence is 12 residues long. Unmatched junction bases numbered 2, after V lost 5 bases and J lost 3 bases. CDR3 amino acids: CASRRQGYEQYF. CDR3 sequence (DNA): TGTGCCAGCAGACGACAGGGCTACGAGCAGTACTTC.

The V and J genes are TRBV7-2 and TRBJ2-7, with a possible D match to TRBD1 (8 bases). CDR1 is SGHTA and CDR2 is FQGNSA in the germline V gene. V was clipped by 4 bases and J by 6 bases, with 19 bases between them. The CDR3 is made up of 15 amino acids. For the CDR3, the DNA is TGTGCCAGCAGCTACAGGGGGGGGCAGGGAAGCGAGCAGTACTTC. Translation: CASSYRGGQGSEQYF.

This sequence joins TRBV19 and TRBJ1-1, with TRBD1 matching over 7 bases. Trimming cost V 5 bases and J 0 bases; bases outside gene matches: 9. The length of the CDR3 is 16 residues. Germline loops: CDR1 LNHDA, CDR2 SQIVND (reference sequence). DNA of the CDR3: TGTGCCAGTAGTGAGCAACAGGGGCCACTGAACACTGAAGCTTTCTTT. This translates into CASSEQQGPLNTEAFF. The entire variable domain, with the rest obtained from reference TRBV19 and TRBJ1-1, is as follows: DGGITQSPKYLFRKEGQNVTLSCEQNLNHDAMYWYRQDPGQGLRLIYYSQIVNDFQKGDIAEGYSVSREKKESFPLTVTSAQKNPTAFYLCASSEQQGPLNTEAFFGQGTRLTVV.

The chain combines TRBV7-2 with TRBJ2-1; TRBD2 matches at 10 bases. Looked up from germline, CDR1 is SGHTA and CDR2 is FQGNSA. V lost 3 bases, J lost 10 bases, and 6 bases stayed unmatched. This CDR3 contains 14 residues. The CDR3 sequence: CASSFSGGRTEQFF. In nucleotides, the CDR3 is TGTGCCAGCAGCTTTAGCGGGGGGAGAACCGAGCAGTTCTTC. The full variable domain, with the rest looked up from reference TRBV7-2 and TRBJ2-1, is GAGVSQSPSNKVTEKGKDVELRCDPISGHTALYWYRQSLGQGLEFLIYFQGNSAPDKSGLPSDRFSAERTGGSVSTLTIQRTQQEDSAVYLCASSFSGGRTEQFFGPGTRLTVL.

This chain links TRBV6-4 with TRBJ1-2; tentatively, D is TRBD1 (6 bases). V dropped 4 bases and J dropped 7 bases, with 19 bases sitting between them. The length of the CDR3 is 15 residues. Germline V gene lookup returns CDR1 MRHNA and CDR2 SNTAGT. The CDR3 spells CASSGPGGRGGGYTF. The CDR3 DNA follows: TGTGCCAGCAGTGGCCCCGGCGGCAGGGGCGGTGGCTACACCTTC.

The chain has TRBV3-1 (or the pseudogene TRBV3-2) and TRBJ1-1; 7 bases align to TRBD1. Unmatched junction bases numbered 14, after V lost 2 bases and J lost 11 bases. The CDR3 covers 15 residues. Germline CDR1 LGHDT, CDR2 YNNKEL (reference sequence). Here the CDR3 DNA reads TGTGCCAGCAGCCAAAGAGCAGGGGGTGCGATAGGGGCTTTCTTT. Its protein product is CASSQRAGGAIGAFF.

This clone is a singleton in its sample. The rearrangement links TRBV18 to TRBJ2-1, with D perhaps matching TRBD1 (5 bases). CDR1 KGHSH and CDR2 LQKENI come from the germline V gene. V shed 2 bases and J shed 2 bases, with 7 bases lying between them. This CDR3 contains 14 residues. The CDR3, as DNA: TGTGCCAGCTCACCAGGGGCCCCCTACAATGAGCAGTTCTTC. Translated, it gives CASSPGAPYNEQFF.

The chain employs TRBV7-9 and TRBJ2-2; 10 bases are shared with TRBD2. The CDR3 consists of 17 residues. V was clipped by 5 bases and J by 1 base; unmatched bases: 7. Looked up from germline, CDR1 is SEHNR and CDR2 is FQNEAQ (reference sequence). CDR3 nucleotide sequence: TGTGCCAGCAGCCCAATTGGACTAGCGGAGAACACCGGGGAGCTGTTTTTT. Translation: CASSPIGLAENTGELFF.

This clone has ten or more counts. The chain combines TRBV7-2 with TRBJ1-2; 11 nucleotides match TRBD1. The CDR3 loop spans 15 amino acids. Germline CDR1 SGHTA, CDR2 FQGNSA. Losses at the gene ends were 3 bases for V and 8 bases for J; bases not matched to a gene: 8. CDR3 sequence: CASSLDRGRFGGYTF. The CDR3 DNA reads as TGTGCCAGCAGCTTGGACAGGGGGCGTTTCGGAGGCTACACCTTC.

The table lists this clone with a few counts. CDR3 region: CASSFRDTSYEQYF. Here the CDR3 DNA reads TGCGCCAGCAGTTTCCGGGACACATCCTACGAGCAGTACTTC. The chain couples TRBV5-1 to TRBJ2-7, with D possibly matching TRBD1 (6 bases). The CDR3 has 14 amino acids. The germline gives CDR1 SGHRS, CDR2 YFSETQ. V was cut by 5 bases and J by 1 base, with 13 bases left in between.

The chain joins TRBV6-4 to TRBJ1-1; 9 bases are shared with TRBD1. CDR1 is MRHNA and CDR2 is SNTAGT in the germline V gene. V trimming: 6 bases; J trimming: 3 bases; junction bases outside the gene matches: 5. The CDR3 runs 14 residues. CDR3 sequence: CASSRDRADTEAFF. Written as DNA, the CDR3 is TGTGCCAGCAGCCGGGACAGGGCGGACACTGAAGCTTTCTTT.

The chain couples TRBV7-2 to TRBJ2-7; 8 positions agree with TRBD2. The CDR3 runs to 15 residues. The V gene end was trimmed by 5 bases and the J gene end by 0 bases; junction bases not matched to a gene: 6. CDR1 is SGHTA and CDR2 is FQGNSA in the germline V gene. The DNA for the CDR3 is TGTGCCAGCAGCACCACTAGCGGAAGCTCCTACGAGCAGTACTTC. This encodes CASSTTSGSSYEQYF. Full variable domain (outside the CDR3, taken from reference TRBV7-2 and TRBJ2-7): GAGVSQSPSNKVTEKGKDVELRCDPISGHTALYWYRQSLGQGLEFLIYFQGNSAPDKSGLPSDRFSAERTGGSVSTLTIQRTQQEDSAVYLCASSTTSGSSYEQYFGPGTRLTVT.

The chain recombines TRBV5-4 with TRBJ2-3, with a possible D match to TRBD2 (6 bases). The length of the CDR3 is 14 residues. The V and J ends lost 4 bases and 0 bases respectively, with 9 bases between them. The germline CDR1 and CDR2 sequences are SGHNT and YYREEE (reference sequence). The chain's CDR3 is CASSRDSSTDTQYF. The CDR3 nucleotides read TGTGCCAGCAGCCGGGACTCAAGCACAGATACGCAGTATTTT.

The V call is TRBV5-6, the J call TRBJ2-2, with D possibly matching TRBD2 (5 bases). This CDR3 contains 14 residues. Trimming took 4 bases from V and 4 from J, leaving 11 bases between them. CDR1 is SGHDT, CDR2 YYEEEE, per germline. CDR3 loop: CASSRYSATGELFF. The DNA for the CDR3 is TGTGCCAGCAGCCGCTATAGCGCCACCGGGGAGCTGTTTTTT.

The CDR3: CASSLMAGSYNEQFF. CDR3 sequence (DNA): TGTGCCAGCAGCTTAATGGCAGGCTCCTACAATGAGCAGTTCTTC. The rearrangement uses TRBV7-3 and TRBJ2-1; D remains unclear. This CDR3 region has 15 residues. Germline values: CDR1 SGHTA, CDR2 FQGTGA. The V end was cut by 1 base, the J end by 0 bases, with 7 bases between.

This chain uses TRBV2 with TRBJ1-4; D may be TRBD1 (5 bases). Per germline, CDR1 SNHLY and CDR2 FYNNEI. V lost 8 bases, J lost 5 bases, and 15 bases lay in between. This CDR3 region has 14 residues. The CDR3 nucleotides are TGTGCCAGCGCCGAAGAAGGGGCGAATGAAAAACTGTTTTTT. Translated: CASAEEGANEKLFF.

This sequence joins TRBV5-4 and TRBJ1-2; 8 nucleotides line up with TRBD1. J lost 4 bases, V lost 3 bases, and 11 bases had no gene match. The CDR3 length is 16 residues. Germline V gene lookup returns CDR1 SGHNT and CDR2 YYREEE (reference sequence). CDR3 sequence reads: CASSWEDRVEFYGYTF. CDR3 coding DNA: TGTGCCAGCAGCTGGGAGGACAGGGTGGAATTCTATGGCTACACCTTC.

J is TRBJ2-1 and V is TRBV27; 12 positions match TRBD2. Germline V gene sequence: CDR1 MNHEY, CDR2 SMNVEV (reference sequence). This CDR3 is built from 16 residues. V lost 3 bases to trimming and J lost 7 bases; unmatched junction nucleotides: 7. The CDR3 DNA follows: TGTGCCAGCAGTTTGCTCCGGACTAGCGGGAAGAATGAGCAGTTCTTC. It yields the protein CASSLLRTSGKNEQFF.

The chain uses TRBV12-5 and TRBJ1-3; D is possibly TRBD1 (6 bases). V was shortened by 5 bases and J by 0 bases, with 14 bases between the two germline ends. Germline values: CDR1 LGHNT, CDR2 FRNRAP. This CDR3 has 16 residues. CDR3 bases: TGTGCTAGTGGTGGACAGCATCCTCTCTCTGGAAACACCATATATTTT. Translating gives CASGGQHPLSGNTIYF.

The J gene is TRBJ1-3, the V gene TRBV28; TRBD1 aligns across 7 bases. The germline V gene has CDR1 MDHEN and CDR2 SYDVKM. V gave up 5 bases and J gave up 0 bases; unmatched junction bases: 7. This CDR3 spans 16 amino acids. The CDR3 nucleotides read TGTGCCAGCAGTCACCGGGACAGTTACTCTGGAAACACCATATATTTT. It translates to CASSHRDSYSGNTIYF.

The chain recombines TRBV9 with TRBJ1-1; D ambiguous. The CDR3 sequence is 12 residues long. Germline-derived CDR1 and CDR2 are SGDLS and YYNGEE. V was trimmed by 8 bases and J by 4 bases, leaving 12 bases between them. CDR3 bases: TGTGCCAGTGGGTCGCGGGTCACTGAAGCTTTCTTT. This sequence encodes CASGSRVTEAFF.